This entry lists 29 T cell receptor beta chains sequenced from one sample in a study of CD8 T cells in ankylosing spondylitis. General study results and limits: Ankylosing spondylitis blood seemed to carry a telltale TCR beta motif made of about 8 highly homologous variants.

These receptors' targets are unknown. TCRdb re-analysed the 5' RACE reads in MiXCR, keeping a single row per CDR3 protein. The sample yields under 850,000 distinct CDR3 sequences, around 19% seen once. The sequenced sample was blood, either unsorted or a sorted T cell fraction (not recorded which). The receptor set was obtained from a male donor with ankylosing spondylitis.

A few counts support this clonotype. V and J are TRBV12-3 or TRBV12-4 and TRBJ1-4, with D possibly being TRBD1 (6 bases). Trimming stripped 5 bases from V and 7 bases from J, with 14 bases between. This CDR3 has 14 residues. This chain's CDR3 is CASSRNTGPEKLFF. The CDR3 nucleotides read TGTGCCAGCAGTCGGAATACAGGGCCTGAAAAACTGTTTTTT.

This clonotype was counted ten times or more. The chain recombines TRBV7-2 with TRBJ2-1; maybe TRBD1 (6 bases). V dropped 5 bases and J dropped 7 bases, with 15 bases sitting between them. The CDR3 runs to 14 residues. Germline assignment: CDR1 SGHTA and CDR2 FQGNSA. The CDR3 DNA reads TGTGCCAGCAGCCCCCGAGGGGGAAGGAATGAGCAGTTCTTC. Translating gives CASSPRGGRNEQFF.

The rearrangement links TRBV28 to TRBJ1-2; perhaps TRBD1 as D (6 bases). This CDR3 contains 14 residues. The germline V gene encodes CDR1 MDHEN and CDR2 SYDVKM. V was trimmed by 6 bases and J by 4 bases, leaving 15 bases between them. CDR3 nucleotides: TGTGCCAGCAGCCGATCTAGGGGGGCCTATGGCTACACCTTC. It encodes CASSRSRGAYGYTF.

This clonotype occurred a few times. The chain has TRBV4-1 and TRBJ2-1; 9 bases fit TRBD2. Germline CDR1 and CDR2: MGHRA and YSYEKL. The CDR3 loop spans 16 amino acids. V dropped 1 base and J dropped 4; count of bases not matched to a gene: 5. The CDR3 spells CASSQVRRGGYNEQFF. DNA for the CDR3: TGCGCCAGCAGCCAAGTGCGGCGGGGGGGGTACAATGAGCAGTTCTTC.

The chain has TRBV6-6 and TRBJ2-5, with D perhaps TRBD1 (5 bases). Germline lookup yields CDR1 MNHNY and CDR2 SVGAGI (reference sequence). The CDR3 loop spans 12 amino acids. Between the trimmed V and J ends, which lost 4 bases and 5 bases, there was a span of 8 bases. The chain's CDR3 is CASSSKGETQYF. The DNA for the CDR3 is TGTGCCAGCAGTTCAAAGGGGGAGACCCAGTACTTC.

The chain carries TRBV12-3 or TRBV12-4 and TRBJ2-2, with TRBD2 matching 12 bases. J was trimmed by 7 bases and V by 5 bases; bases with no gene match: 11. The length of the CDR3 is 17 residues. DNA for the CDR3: TGTGCCAGCAGTACCTCGCCGACTAGCGGGAGCAACGGGGAGCTGTTTTTT. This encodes CASSTSPTSGSNGELFF.

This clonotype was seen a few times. The DNA for the CDR3 is TGTGCCACCAGTACTACTTTCGGGCGCACAGATACGCAGTATTTT. Its translation is CATSTTFGRTDTQYF. This chain connects TRBV24-1 to TRBJ2-3, with D unresolved. The CDR3 sequence is 15 residues long. Germline V CDR1 and CDR2: KGHDR, SFDVKD. V lost 6 bases, J lost 1 base, and 13 bases lay in between.

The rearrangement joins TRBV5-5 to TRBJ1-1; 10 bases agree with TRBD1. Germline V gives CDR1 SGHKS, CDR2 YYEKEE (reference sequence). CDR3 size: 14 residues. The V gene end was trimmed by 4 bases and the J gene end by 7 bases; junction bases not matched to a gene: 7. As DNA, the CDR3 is TGTGCCAGCAGCCCTAGACAGGGGGCGTTTGAAGCTTTCTTT. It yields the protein CASSPRQGAFEAFF.

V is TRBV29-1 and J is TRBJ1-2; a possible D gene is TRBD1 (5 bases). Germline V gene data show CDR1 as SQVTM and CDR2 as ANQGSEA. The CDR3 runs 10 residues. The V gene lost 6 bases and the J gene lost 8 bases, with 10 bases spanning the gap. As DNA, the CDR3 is TGCAGCGTCCCAGAGGGGGGCTACACCTTC. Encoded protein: CSVPEGGYTF.

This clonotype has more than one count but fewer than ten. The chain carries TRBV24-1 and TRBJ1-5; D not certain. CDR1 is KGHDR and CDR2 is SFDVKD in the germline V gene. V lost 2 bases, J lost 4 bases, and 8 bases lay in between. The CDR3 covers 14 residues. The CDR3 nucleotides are TGTGCCACCAGTGATTCGGACGGAAATCAGCCCCAGCATTTT. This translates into CATSDSDGNQPQHF.

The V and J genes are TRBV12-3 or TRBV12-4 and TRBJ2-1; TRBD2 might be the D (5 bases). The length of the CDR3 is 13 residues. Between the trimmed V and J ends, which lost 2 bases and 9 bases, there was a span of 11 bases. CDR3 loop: CASSLPSTCEQFF. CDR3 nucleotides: TGTGCCAGCAGTTTACCTAGCACCTGTGAGCAGTTCTTC.

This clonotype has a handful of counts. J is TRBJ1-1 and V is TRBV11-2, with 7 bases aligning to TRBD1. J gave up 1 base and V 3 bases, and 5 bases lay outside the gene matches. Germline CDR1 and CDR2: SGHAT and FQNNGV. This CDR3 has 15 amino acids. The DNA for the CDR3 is TGTGCCAGCAGCTTCACCGGGACAGCGAACACTGAAGCTTTCTTT. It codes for CASSFTGTANTEAFF.

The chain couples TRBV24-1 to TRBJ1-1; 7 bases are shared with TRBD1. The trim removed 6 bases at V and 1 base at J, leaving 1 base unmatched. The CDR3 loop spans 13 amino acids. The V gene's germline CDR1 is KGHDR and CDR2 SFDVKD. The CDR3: CATSPGGNTEAFF. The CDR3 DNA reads TGTGCCACCAGTCCAGGGGGGAACACTGAAGCTTTCTTT.

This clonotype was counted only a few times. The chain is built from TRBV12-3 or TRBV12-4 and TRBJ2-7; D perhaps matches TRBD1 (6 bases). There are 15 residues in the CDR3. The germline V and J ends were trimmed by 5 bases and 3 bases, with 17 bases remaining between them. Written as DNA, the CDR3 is TGTGCCAGCAGTCCCGGACAGCTTAACTTCTACGAGCAGTACTTC. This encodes CASSPGQLNFYEQYF.

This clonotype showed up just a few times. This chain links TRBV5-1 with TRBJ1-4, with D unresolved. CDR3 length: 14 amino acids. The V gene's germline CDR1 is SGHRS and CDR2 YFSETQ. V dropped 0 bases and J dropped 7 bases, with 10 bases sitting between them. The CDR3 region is CASSLDQRIEKLFF. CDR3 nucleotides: TGCGCCAGCAGCTTGGATCAGCGTATTGAAAAACTGTTTTTT.

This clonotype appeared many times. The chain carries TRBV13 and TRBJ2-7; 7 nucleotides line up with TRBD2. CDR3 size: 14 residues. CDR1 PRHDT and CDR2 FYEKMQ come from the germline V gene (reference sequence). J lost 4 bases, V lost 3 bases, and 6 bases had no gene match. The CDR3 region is CASSFLAEGYEQYF. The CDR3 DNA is TGTGCCAGCAGCTTCCTAGCGGAGGGGTACGAGCAGTACTTC.

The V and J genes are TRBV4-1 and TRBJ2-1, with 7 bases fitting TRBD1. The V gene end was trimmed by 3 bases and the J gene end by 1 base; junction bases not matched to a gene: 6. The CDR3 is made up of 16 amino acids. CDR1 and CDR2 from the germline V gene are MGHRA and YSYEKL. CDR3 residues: CASSHPDRSSYNEQFF. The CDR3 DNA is TGCGCCAGCAGCCACCCGGACAGGAGTTCCTACAATGAGCAGTTCTTC.

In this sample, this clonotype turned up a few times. The CDR3 DNA reads TGCAGCGTTGCCTCCCTGACAAGAAACAATGAGCAGTTCTTC. This codes for CSVASLTRNNEQFF. The chain employs TRBV29-1 and TRBJ2-1; D gene unclear. Germline CDR1 SQVTM, CDR2 ANQGSEA. With 4 bases removed from V and 5 bases from J, the gap between germline ends came to 15 bases. The CDR3 sequence is 14 residues long.

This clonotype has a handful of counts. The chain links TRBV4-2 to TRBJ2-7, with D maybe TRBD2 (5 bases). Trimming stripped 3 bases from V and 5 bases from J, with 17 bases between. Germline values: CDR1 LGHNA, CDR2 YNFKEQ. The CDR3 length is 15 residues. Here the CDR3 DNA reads TGTGCCAGCAGCCATAGTGTTGGGGAGAGAGACGAGCAGTACTTC. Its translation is CASSHSVGERDEQYF.

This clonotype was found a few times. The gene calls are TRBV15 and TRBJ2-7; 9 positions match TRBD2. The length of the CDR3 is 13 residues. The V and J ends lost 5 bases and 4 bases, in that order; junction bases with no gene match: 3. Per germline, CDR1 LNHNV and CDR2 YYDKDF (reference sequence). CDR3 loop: CATSAGGPYEQYF. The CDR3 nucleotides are TGTGCCACCAGCGCGGGAGGGCCTTACGAGCAGTACTTC.

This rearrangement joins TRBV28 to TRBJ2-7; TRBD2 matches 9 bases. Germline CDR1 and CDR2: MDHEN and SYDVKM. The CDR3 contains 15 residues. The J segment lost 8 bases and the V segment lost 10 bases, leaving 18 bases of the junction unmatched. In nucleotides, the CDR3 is TGTGCCACATCCGAGGCTAGCGGGATAGGATTCAAGCAGTACTTC. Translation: CATSEASGIGFKQYF.

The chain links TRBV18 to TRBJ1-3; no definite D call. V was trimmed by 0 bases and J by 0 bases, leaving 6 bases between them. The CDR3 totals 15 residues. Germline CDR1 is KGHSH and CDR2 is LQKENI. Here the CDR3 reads CASSPPWDSGNTIYF. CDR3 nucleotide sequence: TGTGCCAGCTCACCACCGTGGGACTCTGGAAACACCATATATTTT.

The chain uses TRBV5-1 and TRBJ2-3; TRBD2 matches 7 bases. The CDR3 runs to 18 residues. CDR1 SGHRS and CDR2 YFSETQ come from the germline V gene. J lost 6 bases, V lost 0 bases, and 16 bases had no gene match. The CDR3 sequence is CASSLAGGAGVFVDTQYF. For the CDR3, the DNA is TGCGCCAGCAGCTTGGCCGGGGGTGCGGGGGTCTTTGTGGATACGCAGTATTTT.

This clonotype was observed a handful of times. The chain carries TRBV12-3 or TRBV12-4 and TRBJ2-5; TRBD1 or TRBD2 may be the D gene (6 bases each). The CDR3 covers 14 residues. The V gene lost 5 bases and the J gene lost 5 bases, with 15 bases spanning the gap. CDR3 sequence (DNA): TGTGCCAGCAGTAACCCGGGGGCGGATGAGACCCAGTACTTC. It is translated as CASSNPGADETQYF.

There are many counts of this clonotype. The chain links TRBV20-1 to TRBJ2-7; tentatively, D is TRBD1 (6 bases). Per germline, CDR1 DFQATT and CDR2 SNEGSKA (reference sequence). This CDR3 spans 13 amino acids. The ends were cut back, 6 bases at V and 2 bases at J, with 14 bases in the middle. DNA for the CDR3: TGCAGTGCAATACCCGGGACAACCTACGAGCAGTACTTC. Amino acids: CSAIPGTTYEQYF.

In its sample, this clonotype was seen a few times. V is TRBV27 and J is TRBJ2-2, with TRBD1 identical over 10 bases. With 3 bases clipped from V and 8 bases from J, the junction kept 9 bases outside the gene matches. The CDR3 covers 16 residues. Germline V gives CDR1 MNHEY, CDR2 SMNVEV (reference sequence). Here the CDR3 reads CASSFLGTGDQGELFF. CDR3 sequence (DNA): TGTGCCAGCAGTTTCCTGGGGACAGGGGATCAGGGGGAGCTGTTTTTT.

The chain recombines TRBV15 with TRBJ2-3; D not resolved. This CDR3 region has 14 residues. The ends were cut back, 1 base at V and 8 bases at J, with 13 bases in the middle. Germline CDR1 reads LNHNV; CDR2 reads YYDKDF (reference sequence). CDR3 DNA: TGTGCCACCAGCAGAGGGACGGACCTATCTACGCAGTATTTT. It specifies CATSRGTDLSTQYF.

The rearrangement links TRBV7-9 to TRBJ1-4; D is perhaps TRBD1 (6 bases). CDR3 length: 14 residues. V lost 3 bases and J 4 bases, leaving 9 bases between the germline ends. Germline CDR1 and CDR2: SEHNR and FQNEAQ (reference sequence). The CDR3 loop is CASSFDRINEKLFF. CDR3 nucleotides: TGTGCCAGCAGCTTCGACAGGATTAATGAAAAACTGTTTTTT.

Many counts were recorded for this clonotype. The CDR3 DNA follows: TGCGCCAGCAGCCAAGGCTGGGGACTAGCGGGAGCCGGCGAGCAGTACTTC. Amino acid sequence: CASSQGWGLAGAGEQYF. The chain couples TRBV4-3 to TRBJ2-7; 14 bases match TRBD2. The trim removed 1 base at V and 6 bases at J, leaving 8 bases unmatched. Per germline, CDR1 LGHNA and CDR2 YSLEER. This CDR3 region has 17 residues.